A single sample gave rise to the 25 T cell receptor beta chains below, sequenced in a study of TIL therapy for anti-PD-1-resistant metastatic lung cancer. The libraries were made with immunoSEQ v3. Here immunoSEQ multiplex PCR was the method, and the copy in TCRdb shows in-frame clones only, minus some. The sample comprises some 57,000 clones, around 86% of which are singletons, and around 2.6% rests with the top ten. This sample's time point: pre-treatment sample, taken before nivolumab and TIL therapy. Sequenced material: blood, taken at baseline. These receptors came from a person between 25 and 79 years old with non-small cell lung cancer.

The chain is built from TRBV6-5 and TRBJ2-7, with D unclear. Germline lookup yields CDR1 MNHEY and CDR2 SVGAGI. Trimming removed 6 bases from V and 7 bases from J, with 22 bases in between. The CDR3 is made up of 15 amino acids. The CDR3 sequence: CASRDKGRPVREQYF. The CDR3 DNA sequence: TGTGCCAGCAGGGATAAAGGACGGCCCGTCCGGGAGCAGTACTTC.

The V and J genes are TRBV5-1 and TRBJ2-2; 11 nucleotides match TRBD2. Trimming removed 7 bases from V and 5 bases from J; junction bases left unmatched: 7. The CDR3 is 15 residues long. From germline, CDR1 is SGHRS and CDR2 YFSETQ. The CDR3: CASGGTSGITGELFF. CDR3 bases: TGCGCCAGCGGCGGGACTAGCGGTATAACCGGGGAGCTGTTTTTT.

The chain combines TRBV5-1 with TRBJ2-4; D is ambiguous. Per germline, CDR1 SGHRS and CDR2 YFSETQ. The CDR3 is 13 residues long. The V end lost 2 bases, the J end lost 5 bases, and 8 bases lay between the germline ends. CDR3 in DNA: TGCGCCAGCAGCTTCGCGCCTCAAAACATTCAGTACTTC. Its protein product is CASSFAPQNIQYF.

The chain combines TRBV2 with TRBJ1-1; tentative D call: TRBD1 (6 bases). CDR3 length: 13 residues. Deletions cut 4 bases from V and 6 bases from J, with 12 bases between. CDR1 is SNHLY and CDR2 is FYNNEI in the germline V gene. The CDR3 DNA follows: TGTGCCAGCAGTGTTAGGGGGAGCCCTGAAGCTTTCTTT. Translating it yields CASSVRGSPEAFF.

The chain has TRBV5-6 and TRBJ1-3; TRBD1 aligns across 7 bases. There are 15 residues in the CDR3. V shed 5 bases and J 4 bases; nucleotides not matched to a gene: 9. Germline assignment: CDR1 SGHDT and CDR2 YYEEEE. CDR3 region: CASREKGGGGNTIYF. The CDR3 DNA follows: TGTGCCAGCAGAGAGAAAGGGGGCGGCGGAAACACCATATATTTT.

This sequence joins TRBV19 and TRBJ1-4, with a possible D match to TRBD1 (6 bases). This CDR3 region has 17 residues. V lost 6 bases and J 0 bases, leaving 17 bases between the germline ends. Germline values: CDR1 LNHDA, CDR2 SQIVND (reference sequence). The CDR3: CASSKTGSPSTNEKLFF. CDR3 DNA sequence: TGTGCCAGTAGCAAGACAGGTTCCCCGTCAACTAATGAAAAACTGTTTTTT.

This sequence joins TRBV10-3 and TRBJ1-2; no clear D. Deletions cut 3 bases from V and 2 bases from J, with 10 bases between. This CDR3 spans 14 amino acids. The germline gives CDR1 ENHRY, CDR2 SYGVKD. CDR3 residues: CAISDSLNNYGYTF. CDR3 sequence (DNA): TGTGCCATCAGTGACAGCTTAAACAACTATGGCTACACCTTC.

The genes are TRBV19 and TRBJ1-5; tentative D call: TRBD1 (6 bases). The V end was cut by 2 bases, the J end by 0 bases, with 8 bases between. This CDR3 contains 15 residues. The germline gives CDR1 LNHDA, CDR2 SQIVND (reference sequence). The CDR3 DNA reads as TGTGCCAGTAGTATATCCAGGGGTAGCAATCAGCCCCAGCATTTT. Translated, it gives CASSISRGSNQPQHF.

The V gene is TRBV30, the J gene TRBJ2-7; TRBD1 matches at 7 bases. The CDR3 consists of 12 residues. Germline assignment: CDR1 GTSNPN and CDR2 SVGIG (reference sequence). V lost 5 bases to trimming and J lost 5 bases; unmatched junction nucleotides: 6. CDR3 bases: TGTGCCTGGTCGACAGGGACCCACGAGCAGTACTTC. Protein product: CAWSTGTHEQYF.

This clone was found once. The V gene is TRBV5-5, the J gene TRBJ2-5, with 7 bases matching TRBD2. Trimming cost V 6 bases and J 7 bases; bases outside gene matches: 12. CDR1 and CDR2 from the germline V gene are SGHKS and YYEKEE (reference sequence). This CDR3 has 14 amino acids. The CDR3 region is CASISDVGEGTQYF. The CDR3 nucleotides read TGTGCCAGCATCTCCGATGTGGGGGAGGGGACCCAGTACTTC.

J is TRBJ1-2 and V is TRBV30; 11 nucleotides match TRBD1. The CDR3 covers 15 residues. The germline gives CDR1 GTSNPN, CDR2 SVGIG (reference sequence). Losses at the gene ends were 4 bases for V and 6 bases for J; bases not matched to a gene: 10. The CDR3 protein is CAWTRLRTGGNGYTF. CDR3 bases: TGTGCCTGGACCCGCCTTCGGACAGGGGGCAATGGCTACACCTTC.

V and J are TRBV10-3 and TRBJ2-2; possibly TRBD1 for D (6 bases). The CDR3 covers 16 residues. Germline V gene data show CDR1 as ENHRY and CDR2 as SYGVKD. V was trimmed by 0 bases and J by 0 bases, leaving 8 bases between them. The CDR3: CAISESNRANTGELFF. The CDR3 region has the DNA TGTGCCATCAGTGAGTCTAACAGGGCGAACACCGGGGAGCTGTTTTTT.

This clone came up once. The chain uses TRBV11-2 and TRBJ2-3; D uncertain. CDR1 and CDR2 (germline): SGHAT, FQNNGV. The CDR3 extends over 14 amino acids. V dropped 6 bases and J dropped 8 bases, with 18 bases sitting between them. The chain's CDR3 is CASSSGPRLGTQYF. The CDR3 DNA sequence: TGTGCCAGCAGTTCCGGGCCACGTTTGGGTACGCAGTATTTT.

This clone was seen only once. V is TRBV6-5 and J is TRBJ1-6; TRBD1 might be the D (5 bases). The CDR3 is 15 residues long. Trimming left V 6 bases short and J 0 bases short, with 9 bases between. Germline-derived CDR1 and CDR2 are MNHEY and SVGAGI. CDR3 coding DNA: TGTGCCAGCAGCCCAGGGAGCTCCTATAATTCACCCCTCCACTTT. Translated: CASSPGSSYNSPLHF.

This clone was seen a handful of times. The genes are TRBV4-1 and TRBJ1-5; D is unresolved. From germline, CDR1 is MGHRA and CDR2 YSYEKL. The V end lost 0 bases, the J end lost 4 bases, and 4 bases lay between the germline ends. This CDR3 comprises 13 residues. CDR3 coding DNA: TGCGCCAGCAGCCAAGAAGATAATCAGCCCCAGCATTTT. Amino acid sequence: CASSQEDNQPQHF.

This chain uses TRBV18 with TRBJ2-3; 11 bases line up with TRBD2. This CDR3 is 15 amino acids long. Germline CDR1 KGHSH, CDR2 LQKENI. Trimming took 6 bases from V and 1 from J; bases not matched to a gene: 3. The CDR3 spells CASSKTSGGTDTQYF. The CDR3 DNA follows: TGTGCCAGCTCGAAGACTAGCGGGGGCACAGATACGCAGTATTTT.

The V gene is TRBV3-1 (or the pseudogene TRBV3-2), the J gene TRBJ2-1; 11 bases are shared with TRBD1. Per germline, CDR1 LGHDT and CDR2 YNNKEL (reference sequence). The CDR3 runs 17 residues. V dropped 0 bases and J dropped 3; count of bases not matched to a gene: 4. CDR3: CASSQEGTGGLYNEQFF. The CDR3 region has the DNA TGTGCCAGCAGCCAAGAGGGGACAGGGGGACTCTACAATGAGCAGTTCTTC.

Here the CDR3 DNA reads TGTGCCAGCAGCTATGGACTAGCGGGGGGCCCGTGGGATACGCAGTATTTT. It translates to CASSYGLAGGPWDTQYF. The J gene is TRBJ2-3, the V gene TRBV14; TRBD2 agrees at 14 bases. CDR1 is SGHDN, CDR2 FVKESK, per germline. Trimming took 5 bases from V and 6 from J; bases not matched to a gene: 10. The CDR3 totals 17 residues.

DNA for the CDR3: TGTGCCAGCAGTTTACCCGGGGCCGGGGAGCTGTTTTTT. Translated: CASSLPGAGELFF. The chain links TRBV27 to TRBJ2-2; the D gene is possibly TRBD2 (5 bases). Germline CDR1 and CDR2: MNHEY and SMNVEV (reference sequence). The CDR3 consists of 13 residues. V shed 2 bases and J shed 6 bases, with 7 bases lying between them.

The genes are TRBV5-1 and TRBJ2-7, with TRBD1 matching 10 bases. J gave up 4 bases and V 8 bases, and 9 bases lay outside the gene matches. Germline V CDR1 and CDR2: SGHRS, YFSETQ. This CDR3 comprises 14 residues. In DNA, the CDR3 is TGCGCCAGTAACCGGGACAGGGGAAGGTACGAGCAGTACTTC. Translation gives CASNRDRGRYEQYF.

The rearrangement joins TRBV4-1 to TRBJ2-2; D is unresolved. Germline loops: CDR1 MGHRA, CDR2 YSYEKL. Between the trimmed V and J ends, which lost 0 bases and 7 bases, there was a span of 18 bases. This CDR3 comprises 17 residues. CDR3 loop: CASSQDRTFSENGELFF. In nucleotides, the CDR3 is TGCGCCAGCAGCCAAGATAGGACCTTCTCGGAGAACGGGGAGCTGTTTTTT.

The J gene is TRBJ2-1, the V gene TRBV24-1; possibly TRBD2 for D (7 bases). This CDR3 contains 13 residues. Germline loops: CDR1 KGHDR, CDR2 SFDVKD. V was clipped by 1 base and J by 16 bases, with 16 bases between them. This chain's CDR3 is CATSDFRGGALFF. In DNA form, the CDR3 reads TGTGCCACCAGTGATTTTAGGGGGGGGGCCTTATTCTTC.

The rearrangement joins TRBV18 to TRBJ1-2, with no clear D. CDR1 and CDR2 (germline): KGHSH, LQKENI. V lost 3 bases and J lost 0, with 5 bases in between. This CDR3 has 13 amino acids. CDR3 loop: CASSPAANYGYTF. In DNA form, the CDR3 reads TGTGCCAGCTCACCCGCAGCTAACTATGGCTACACCTTC. Complete variable domain (other parts from reference TRBV18 and TRBJ1-2): NAGVMQNPRHLVRRRGQEARLRCSPMKGHSHVYWYRQLPEEGLKFMVYLQKENIIDESGMPKERFSAEFPKEGPSILRIQQVVRGDSAAYFCASSPAANYGYTFGSGTRLTVV.

The rearrangement joins TRBV3-1 (or the pseudogene TRBV3-2) to TRBJ2-1; 12 bases fit TRBD2. V gave up 4 bases and J gave up 3 bases; unmatched junction bases: 4. CDR1 is LGHDT, CDR2 YNNKEL, per germline (reference sequence). The CDR3 runs to 16 residues. The CDR3 sequence: CASSPRTSGIYNEQFF. The CDR3, as DNA: TGTGCCAGCAGCCCGAGGACTAGCGGGATCTACAATGAGCAGTTCTTC.

For this clone: The same CDR3 also results from other DNA sequences found in this sample. The V call is TRBV6-5, the J call TRBJ2-7; possibly TRBD1 for D (5 bases). The germline V and J ends were trimmed by 5 bases and 2 bases, with 7 bases remaining between them. Per the germline V gene, CDR1 is MNHEY and CDR2 is SVGAGI. The CDR3 covers 12 residues. CDR3 sequence (DNA): TGTGCCAGCAGTCCGACAGCCTACGAGCAGTACTTC. Its translation is CASSPTAYEQYF.